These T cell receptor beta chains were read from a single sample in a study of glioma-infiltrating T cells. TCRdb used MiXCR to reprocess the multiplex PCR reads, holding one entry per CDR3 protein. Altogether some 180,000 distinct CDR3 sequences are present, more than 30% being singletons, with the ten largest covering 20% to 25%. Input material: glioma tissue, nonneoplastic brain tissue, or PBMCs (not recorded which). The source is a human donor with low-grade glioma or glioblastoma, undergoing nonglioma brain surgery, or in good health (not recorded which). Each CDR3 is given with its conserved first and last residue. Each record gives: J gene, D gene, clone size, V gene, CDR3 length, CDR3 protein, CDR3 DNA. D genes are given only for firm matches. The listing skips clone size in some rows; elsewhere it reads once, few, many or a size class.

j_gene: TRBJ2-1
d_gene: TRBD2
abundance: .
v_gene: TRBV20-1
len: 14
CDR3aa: CSARNSGSYNEQFF
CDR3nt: TGCAGTGCTAGGAATAGCGGGAGTTACAATGAGCAGTTCTTC

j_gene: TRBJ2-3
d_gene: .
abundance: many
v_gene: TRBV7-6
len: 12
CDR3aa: CASRRLGDTQYF
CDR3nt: TGTGCCAGCAGAAGGCTAGGGGATACGCAGTATTTT

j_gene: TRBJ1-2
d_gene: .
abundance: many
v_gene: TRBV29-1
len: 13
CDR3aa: CSVEEPAGEGYTF
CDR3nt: TGCAGCGTTGAAGAGCCGGCGGGGGAAGGCTACACCTTC

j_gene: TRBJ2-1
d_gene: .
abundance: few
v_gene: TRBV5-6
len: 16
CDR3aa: CASSLEVVSSYNEQFF
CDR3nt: TGTGCCAGCAGCTTGGAAGTAGTGAGCTCCTACAATGAGCAGTTCTTC

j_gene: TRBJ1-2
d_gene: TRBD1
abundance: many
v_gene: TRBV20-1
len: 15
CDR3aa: CSARDGQGANYGYTF
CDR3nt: TGCAGTGCTAGAGACGGACAGGGGGCGAACTATGGCTACACCTTC

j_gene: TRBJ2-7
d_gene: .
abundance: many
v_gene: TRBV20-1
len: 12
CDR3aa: CSARDTGLEQYF
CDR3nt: TGCAGTGCTCGGGACACCGGGCTCGAGCAGTACTTC

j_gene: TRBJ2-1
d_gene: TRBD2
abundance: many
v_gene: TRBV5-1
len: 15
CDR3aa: CASSLVSGSHNEQFF
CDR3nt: TGCGCCAGCAGCTTGGTTAGCGGGAGCCACAATGAGCAGTTCTTC

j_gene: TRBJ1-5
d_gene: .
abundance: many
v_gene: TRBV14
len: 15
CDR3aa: CASSLARLRNQPQHF
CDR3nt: TGTGCCAGCAGCCTGGCAAGGTTAAGAAATCAGCCCCAGCATTTT

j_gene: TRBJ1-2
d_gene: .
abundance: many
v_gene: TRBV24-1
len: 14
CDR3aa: CATRSGSETYGYTF
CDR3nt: TGTGCCACCAGATCTGGGTCAGAGACCTATGGCTACACCTTC

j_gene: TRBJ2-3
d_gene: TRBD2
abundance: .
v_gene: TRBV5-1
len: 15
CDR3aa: CASSLMGLAADTQYF
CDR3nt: TGCGCCAGCAGCTTGATGGGACTAGCGGCCGATACGCAGTATTTT

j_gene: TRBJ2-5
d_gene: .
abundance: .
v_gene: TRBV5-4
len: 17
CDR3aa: CASSAPHRDPPQETQYF
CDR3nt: TGTGCCAGCAGCGCACCACACCGGGACCCTCCCCAGGAGACCCAGTACTTC

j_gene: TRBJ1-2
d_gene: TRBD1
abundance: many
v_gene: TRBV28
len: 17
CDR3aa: CASSPGQGIKSNYGYTF
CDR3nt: TGTGCCAGCAGCCCGGGACAGGGAATAAAGTCAAACTATGGCTACACCTTC

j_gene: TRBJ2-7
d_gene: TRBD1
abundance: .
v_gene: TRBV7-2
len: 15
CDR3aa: CASSGLGQGAGEQYF
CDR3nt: TGTGCCAGCAGCGGTCTAGGACAGGGGGCAGGAGAGCAGTACTTC

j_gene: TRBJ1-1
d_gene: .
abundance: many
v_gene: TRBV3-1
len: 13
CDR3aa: CASSQLRGNEAFF
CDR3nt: TGTGCCAGCAGCCAATTAAGGGGGAATGAAGCTTTCTTT

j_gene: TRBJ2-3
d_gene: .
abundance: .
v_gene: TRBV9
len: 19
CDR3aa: CASSVGPRTGARGTDTQYF
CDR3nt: TGTGCCAGCAGCGTAGGCCCTCGGACGGGGGCTCGGGGCACAGATACGCAGTATTTT

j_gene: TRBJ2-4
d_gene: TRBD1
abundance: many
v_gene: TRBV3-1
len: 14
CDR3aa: CASSQGQGGNIQYF
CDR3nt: TGTGCCAGCAGCCAAGGACAGGGCGGAAACATTCAGTACTTC

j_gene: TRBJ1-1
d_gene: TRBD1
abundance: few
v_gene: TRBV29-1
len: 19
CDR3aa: CSVRPPLYRGRRGNTEAFF
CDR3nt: TGCAGCGTTCGTCCCCCTTTATACAGGGGGCGGAGGGGGAACACTGAAGCTTTCTTT

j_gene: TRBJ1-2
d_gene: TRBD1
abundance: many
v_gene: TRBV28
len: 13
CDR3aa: CASSPDRVNGYTF
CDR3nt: TGTGCCAGCAGCCCGGACAGGGTAAATGGCTACACCTTC

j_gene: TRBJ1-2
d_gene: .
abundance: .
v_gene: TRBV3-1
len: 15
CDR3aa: CASTQGVGRNYGYTF
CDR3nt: TGTGCCAGCACCCAAGGGGTTGGTAGAAACTATGGCTACACCTTC

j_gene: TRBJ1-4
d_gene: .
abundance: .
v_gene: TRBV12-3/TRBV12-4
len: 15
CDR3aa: CASAWTQGREEKLFF
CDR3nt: TGTGCCAGCGCCTGGACACAGGGCCGGGAGGAAAAACTGTTTTTT

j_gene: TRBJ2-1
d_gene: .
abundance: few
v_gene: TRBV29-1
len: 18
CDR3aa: CSVAGRASLANSYNEQFF
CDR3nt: TGCAGCGTTGCCGGCAGAGCCTCTCTAGCGAACTCCTACAATGAGCAGTTCTTC

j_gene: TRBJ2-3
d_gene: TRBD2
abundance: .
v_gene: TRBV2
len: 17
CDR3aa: CASSEATGLAGAYTQYF
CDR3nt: TGTGCCAGCAGTGAAGCGACGGGACTAGCGGGAGCATATACGCAGTATTTT

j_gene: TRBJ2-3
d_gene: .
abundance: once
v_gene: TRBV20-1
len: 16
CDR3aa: CSAMVIRQGSTDTQYF
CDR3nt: TGCAGTGCTATGGTAATTCGGCAGGGGAGCACAGATACGCAGTATTTT

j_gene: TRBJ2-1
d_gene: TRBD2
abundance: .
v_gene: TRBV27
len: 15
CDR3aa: CANRVLAEIYDEQFF
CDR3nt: TGTGCCAACAGAGTCCTAGCGGAGATCTACGATGAGCAGTTCTTC

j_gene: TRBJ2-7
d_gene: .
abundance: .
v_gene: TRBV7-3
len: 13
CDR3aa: CASSHISNYEQYF
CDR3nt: TGTGCCAGCAGCCATATTTCTAATTACGAGCAGTACTTC

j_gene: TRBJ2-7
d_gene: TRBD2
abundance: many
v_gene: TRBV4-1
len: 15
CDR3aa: CASSLGLAGDYEQYF
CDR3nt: TGCGCCAGCAGCCTAGGACTAGCGGGAGACTACGAGCAGTACTTC

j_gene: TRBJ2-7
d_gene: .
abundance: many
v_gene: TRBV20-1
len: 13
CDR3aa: CSARHTTSYEQYF
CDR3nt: TGCAGTGCTAGACACACTACTAGCTACGAGCAGTACTTC

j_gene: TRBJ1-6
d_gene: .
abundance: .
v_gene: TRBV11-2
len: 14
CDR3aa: CASSLGAYNSPLHF
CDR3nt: TGTGCCAGCAGCTTAGGCGCTTATAATTCACCCCTCCACTTT

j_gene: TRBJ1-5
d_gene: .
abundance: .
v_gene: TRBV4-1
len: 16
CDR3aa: CASSQFGTGVNQPQHF
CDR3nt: TGCGCCAGCAGCCAATTCGGGACCGGCGTCAATCAGCCCCAGCATTTT

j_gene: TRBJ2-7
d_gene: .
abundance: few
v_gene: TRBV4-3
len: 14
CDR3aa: CASSQDLVGYEQYF
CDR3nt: TGCGCCAGCAGCCAAGATCTCGTAGGATACGAGCAGTACTTC

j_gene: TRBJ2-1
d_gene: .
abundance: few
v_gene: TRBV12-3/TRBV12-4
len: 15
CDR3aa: CASSLDLLVGDEQFF
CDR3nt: TGTGCCAGCAGTTTGGATCTTCTAGTAGGGGATGAGCAGTTCTTC

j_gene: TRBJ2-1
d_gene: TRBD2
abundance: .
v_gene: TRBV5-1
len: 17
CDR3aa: CASSLAGGLSSYNEQFF
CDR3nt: TGCGCCAGCAGCTTGGCGGGAGGACTGAGCTCCTACAATGAGCAGTTCTTC

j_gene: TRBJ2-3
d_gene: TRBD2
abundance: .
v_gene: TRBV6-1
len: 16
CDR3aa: CASSSIDGRNTDTQYF
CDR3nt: TGTGCCAGCAGTTCCATAGACGGGAGGAACACAGATACGCAGTATTTT

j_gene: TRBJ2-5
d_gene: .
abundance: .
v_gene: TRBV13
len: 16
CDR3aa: CASRIPRDPRQETQYF
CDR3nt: TGTGCCAGCAGAATACCCCGGGACCCCAGGCAAGAGACCCAGTACTTC

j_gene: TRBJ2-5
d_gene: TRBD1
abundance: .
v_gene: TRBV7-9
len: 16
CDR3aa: CASSLQTGGFQETQYF
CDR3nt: TGTGCCAGCAGCTTGCAGACAGGGGGCTTTCAAGAGACCCAGTACTTC

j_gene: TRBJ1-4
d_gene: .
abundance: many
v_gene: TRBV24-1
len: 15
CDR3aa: CATRILRGPNEKLFF
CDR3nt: TGTGCCACCAGAATACTCAGGGGACCTAATGAAAAACTGTTTTTT

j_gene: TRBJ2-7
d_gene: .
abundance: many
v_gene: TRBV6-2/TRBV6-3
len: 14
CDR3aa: CASSRPLSPYEQYF
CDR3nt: TGTGCCAGCAGCCGCCCCCTCTCCCCCTACGAGCAGTACTTC

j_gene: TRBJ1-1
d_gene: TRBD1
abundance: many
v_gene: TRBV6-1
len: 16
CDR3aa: CASSTEGSRGSTEAFF
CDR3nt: TGTGCCAGCAGTACTGAGGGGAGCAGGGGGTCCACTGAAGCTTTCTTT

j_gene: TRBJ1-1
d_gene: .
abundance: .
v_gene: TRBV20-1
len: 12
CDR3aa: CSARGGGGKAFF
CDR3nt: TGCAGTGCTAGGGGGGGGGGGGGAAAAGCTTTCTTT

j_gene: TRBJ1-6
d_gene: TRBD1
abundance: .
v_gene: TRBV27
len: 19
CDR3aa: CASSSRTGQPSSYNSPLHF
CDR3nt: TGTGCCAGCAGTTCCAGGACGGGACAGCCAAGCTCCTATAATTCACCCCTCCACTTT

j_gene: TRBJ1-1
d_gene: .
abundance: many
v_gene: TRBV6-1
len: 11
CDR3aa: CASGLNTEAFF
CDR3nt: TGTGCCAGTGGCCTGAACACTGAAGCTTTCTTT

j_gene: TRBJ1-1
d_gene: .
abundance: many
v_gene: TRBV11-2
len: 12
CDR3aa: CASSLSRSEAFF
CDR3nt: TGTGCCAGCAGCTTAAGCCGCTCTGAAGCTTTCTTT

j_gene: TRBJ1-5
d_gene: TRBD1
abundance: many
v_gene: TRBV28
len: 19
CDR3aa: CASSLDRDRVSSFDQPQHF
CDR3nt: TGTGCCAGCAGTTTAGACCGGGACAGGGTTTCGAGTTTCGATCAGCCCCAGCATTTT

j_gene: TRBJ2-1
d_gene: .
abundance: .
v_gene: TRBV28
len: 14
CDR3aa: CASTESFASNDQFF
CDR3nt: TGTGCCAGCACAGAAAGTTTTGCCTCCAATGATCAGTTCTTC

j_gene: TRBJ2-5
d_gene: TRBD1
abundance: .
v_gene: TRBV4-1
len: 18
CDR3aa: CASSHGRGGTGGQETQYF
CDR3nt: TGCGCCAGCAGCCACGGAAGGGGCGGGACAGGAGGGCAAGAGACCCAGTACTTC

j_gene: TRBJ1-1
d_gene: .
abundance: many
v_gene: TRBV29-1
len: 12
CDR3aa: CSAGSGDTEAFF
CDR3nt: TGCAGCGCCGGCTCCGGGGACACTGAAGCTTTCTTT

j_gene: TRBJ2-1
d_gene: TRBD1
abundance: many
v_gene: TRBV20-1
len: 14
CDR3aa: CSASRQGTGNEQFF
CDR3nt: TGCAGTGCCTCAAGACAGGGGACAGGGAATGAGCAGTTCTTC

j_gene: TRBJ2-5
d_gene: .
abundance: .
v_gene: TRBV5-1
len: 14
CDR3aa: CASSFFGREETQYF
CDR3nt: TGCGCCAGCAGCTTTTTTGGCAGGGAAGAGACCCAGTACTTC

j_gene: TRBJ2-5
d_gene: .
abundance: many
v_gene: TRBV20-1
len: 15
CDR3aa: CSASTGTWNKETQYF
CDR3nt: TGCAGTGCTTCAACCGGGACATGGAACAAAGAGACCCAGTACTTC

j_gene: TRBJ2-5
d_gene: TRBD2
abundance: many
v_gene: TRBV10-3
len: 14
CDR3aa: CAISGTSGQETQYF
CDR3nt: TGTGCCATCAGTGGGACTAGCGGCCAAGAGACCCAGTACTTC